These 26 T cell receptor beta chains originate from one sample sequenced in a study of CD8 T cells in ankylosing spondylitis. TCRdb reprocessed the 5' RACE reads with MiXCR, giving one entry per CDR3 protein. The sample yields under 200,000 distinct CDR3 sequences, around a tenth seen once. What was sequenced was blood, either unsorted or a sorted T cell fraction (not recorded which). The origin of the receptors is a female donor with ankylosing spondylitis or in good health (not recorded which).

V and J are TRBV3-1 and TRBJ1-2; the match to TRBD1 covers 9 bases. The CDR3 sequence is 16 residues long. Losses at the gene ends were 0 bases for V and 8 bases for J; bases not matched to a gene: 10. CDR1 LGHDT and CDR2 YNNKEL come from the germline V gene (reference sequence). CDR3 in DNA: TGTGCCAGCAGCCAAGACGGGACAGGGTTATTCCGCGGCTACACCTTC. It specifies CASSQDGTGLFRGYTF.

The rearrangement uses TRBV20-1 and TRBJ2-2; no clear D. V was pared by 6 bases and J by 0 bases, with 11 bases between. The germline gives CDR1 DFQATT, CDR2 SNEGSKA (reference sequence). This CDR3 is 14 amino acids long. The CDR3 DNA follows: TGCAGTGCCTATAATGACGCGAACACCGGGGAGCTGTTTTTT. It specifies CSAYNDANTGELFF.

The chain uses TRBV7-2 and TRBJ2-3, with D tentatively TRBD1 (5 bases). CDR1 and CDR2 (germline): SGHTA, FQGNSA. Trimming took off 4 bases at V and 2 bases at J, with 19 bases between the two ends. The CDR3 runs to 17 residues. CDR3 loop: CASSWGSPEGPTDTQYF. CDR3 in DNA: TGTGCCAGCAGCTGGGGCAGCCCCGAAGGACCCACAGATACGCAGTATTTT.

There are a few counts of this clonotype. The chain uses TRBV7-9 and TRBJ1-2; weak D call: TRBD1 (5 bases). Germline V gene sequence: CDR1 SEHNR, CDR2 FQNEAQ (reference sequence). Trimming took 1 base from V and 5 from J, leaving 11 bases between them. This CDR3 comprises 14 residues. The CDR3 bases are TGTGCCAGCAGCTTAGAGGGCAGGGCATATGGCTACACCTTC. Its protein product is CASSLEGRAYGYTF.

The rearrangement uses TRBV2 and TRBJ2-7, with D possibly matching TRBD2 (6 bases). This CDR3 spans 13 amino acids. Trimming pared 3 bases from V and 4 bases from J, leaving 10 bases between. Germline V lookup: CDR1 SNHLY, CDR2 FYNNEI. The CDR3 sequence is CASSDSGRYEQYF. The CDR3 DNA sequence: TGTGCCAGCAGTGACTCCGGGAGATACGAGCAGTACTTC.

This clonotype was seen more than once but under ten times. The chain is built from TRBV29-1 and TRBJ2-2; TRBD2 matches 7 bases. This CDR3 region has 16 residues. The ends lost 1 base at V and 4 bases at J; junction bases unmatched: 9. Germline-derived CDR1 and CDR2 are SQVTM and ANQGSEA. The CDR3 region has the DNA TGCAGCGTTGAAGTACAACGGTGGGAGGGCACCGGGGAGCTGTTTTTT. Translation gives CSVEVQRWEGTGELFF.

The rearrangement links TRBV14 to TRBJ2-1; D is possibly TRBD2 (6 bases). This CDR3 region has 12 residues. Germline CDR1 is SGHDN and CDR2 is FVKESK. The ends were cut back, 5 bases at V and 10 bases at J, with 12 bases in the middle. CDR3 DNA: TGTGCCAGCAGCAAACACCGGGAGGAGCAGTTCTTC. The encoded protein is CASSKHREEQFF.

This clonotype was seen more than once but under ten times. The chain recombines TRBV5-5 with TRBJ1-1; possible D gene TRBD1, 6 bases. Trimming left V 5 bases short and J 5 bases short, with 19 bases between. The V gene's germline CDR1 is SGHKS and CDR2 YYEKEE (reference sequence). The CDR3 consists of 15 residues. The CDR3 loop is CASRFGAGDSTEAFF. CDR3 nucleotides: TGTGCCAGCAGATTCGGCGCAGGGGATAGTACTGAAGCTTTCTTT.

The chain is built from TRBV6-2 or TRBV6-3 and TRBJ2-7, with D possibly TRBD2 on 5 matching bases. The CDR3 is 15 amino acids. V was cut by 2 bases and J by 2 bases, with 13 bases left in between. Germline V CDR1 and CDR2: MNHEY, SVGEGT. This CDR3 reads CASSYLNPGTYEQYF. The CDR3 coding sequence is TGTGCCAGCAGTTACCTGAACCCGGGGACCTACGAGCAGTACTTC.

The CDR3 reads CASSGGTHRNEQFF. In DNA, the CDR3 is TGTGCCAGCAGTGGGGGGACTCACCGGAATGAGCAGTTCTTC. This rearrangement joins TRBV27 to TRBJ2-1; weak D call: TRBD2 (6 bases). The germline V gene encodes CDR1 MNHEY and CDR2 SMNVEV (reference sequence). V dropped 5 bases and J dropped 7 bases, with 15 bases sitting between them. This CDR3 contains 14 residues.

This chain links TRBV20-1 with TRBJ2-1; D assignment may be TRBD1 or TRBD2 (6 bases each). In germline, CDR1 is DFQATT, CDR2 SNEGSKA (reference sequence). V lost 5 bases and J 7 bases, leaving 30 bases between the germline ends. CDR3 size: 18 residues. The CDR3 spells CSAFYTPRGLEGINEQFF. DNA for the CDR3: TGCAGTGCTTTCTACACCCCCCGGGGGCTCGAGGGAATAAATGAGCAGTTCTTC.

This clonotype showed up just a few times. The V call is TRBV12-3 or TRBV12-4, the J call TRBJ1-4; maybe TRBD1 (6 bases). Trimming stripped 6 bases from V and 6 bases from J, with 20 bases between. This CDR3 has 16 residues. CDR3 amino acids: CASSSLPGGADEKLFF. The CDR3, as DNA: TGTGCCAGCAGCTCCCTACCCGGGGGGGCGGATGAAAAACTGTTTTTT.

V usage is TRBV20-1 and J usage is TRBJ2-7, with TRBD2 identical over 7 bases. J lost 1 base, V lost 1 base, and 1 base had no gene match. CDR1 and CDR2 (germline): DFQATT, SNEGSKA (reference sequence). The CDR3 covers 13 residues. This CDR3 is CSARGGRSYEQYF. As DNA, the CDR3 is TGCAGTGCTAGAGGCGGGAGATCCTACGAGCAGTACTTC.

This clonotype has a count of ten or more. Written as DNA, the CDR3 is TGCAGTGCTAGAGGTGGACCCGAGAGGGGGAACACTGAAGCTTTCTTT. It encodes CSARGGPERGNTEAFF. The chain combines TRBV20-1 with TRBJ1-1, with a weak D call TRBD1 (5 bases). The V gene lost 1 base and the J gene lost 1 base, with 16 bases spanning the gap. CDR3 length: 16 amino acids. Germline lookup yields CDR1 DFQATT and CDR2 SNEGSKA (reference sequence).

CDR3 amino acids: CATTGTNYEQYF. In nucleotides, the CDR3 is TGTGCCACTACCGGGACAAACTACGAGCAGTACTTC. V is TRBV19 and J is TRBJ2-7; possible D gene TRBD1, 6 bases. CDR1 and CDR2 (germline): LNHDA, SQIVND (reference sequence). V lost 10 bases and J lost 3, with 13 bases in between. This CDR3 has 12 amino acids. The full variable domain, in which reference TRBV19 and TRBJ2-7 provide the parts outside the CDR3, is DGGITQSPKYLFRKEGQNVTLSCEQNLNHDAMYWYRQDPGQGLRLIYYSQIVNDFQKGDIAEGYSVSREKKESFPLTVTSAQKNPTAFYLCATTGTNYEQYFGPGTRLTVT.

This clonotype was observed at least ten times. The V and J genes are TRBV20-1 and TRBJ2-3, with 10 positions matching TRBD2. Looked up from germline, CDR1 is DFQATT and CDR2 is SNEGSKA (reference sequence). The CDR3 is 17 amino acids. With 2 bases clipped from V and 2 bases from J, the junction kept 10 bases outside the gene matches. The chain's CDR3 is CSARPTQSGRATDTQYF. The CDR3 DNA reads TGCAGTGCTAGACCGACTCAGAGCGGGAGGGCCACAGATACGCAGTATTTT.

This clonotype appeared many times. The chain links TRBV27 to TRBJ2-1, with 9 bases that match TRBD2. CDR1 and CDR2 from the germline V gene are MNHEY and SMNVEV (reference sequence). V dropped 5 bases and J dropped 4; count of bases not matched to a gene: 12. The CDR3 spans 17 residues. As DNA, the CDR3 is TGTGCCAGCAGTCCGATAGATAGCGGGAGAAGGTACAATGAGCAGTTCTTC. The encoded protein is CASSPIDSGRRYNEQFF.

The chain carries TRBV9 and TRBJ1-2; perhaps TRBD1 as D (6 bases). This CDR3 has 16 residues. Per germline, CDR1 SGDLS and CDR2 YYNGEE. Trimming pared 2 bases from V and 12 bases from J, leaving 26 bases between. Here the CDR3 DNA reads TGTGCCAGCAGCGTCCGACCCGGGGGGCCGAACTCGGGCCACACCTTC. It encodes CASSVRPGGPNSGHTF.

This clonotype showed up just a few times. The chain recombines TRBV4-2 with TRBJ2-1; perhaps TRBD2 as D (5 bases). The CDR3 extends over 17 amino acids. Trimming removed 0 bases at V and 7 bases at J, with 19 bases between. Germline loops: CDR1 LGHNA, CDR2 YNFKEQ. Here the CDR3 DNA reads TGTGCCAGCAGCCAAGATATAGCGCGGACCGCTCGGAATGAGCAGTTCTTC. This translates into CASSQDIARTARNEQFF.

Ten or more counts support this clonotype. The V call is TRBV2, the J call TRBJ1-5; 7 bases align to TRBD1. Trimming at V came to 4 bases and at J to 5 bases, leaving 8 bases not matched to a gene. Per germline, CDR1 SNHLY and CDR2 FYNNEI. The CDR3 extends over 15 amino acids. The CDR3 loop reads CASSVWDSNDQPQHF. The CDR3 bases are TGTGCCAGCAGTGTATGGGACAGCAACGATCAGCCCCAGCATTTT.

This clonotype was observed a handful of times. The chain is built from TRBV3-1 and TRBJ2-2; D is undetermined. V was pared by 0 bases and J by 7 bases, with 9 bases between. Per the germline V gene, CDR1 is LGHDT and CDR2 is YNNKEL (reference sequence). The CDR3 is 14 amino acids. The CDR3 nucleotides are TGTGCCAGCAGCCAAGATTTCACCCTCGGGGAGCTGTTTTTT. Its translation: CASSQDFTLGELFF.

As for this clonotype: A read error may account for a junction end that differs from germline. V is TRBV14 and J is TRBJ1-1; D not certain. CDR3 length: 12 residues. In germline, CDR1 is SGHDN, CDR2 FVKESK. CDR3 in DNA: TGTGCCAGGAGCCAAGTTAACACTGAAGCTTTCTTT. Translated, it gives CARSQVNTEAFF. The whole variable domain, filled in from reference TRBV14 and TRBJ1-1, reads EAGVTQFPSHSVIEKGQTVTLRCDPISGHDNLYWYRRVMGKEIKFLLHFVKESKQDESGMPNNRFLAERTGGTYSTLKVQPAELEDSGVYFCARSQVNTEAFFGQGTRLTVV.

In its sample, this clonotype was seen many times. For the CDR3, the DNA is TGTGCCAGCAGCGACCTCTACGAGCAGTACTTC. Translation: CASSDLYEQYF. The rearrangement joins TRBV7-2 to TRBJ2-7; D gene ambiguous. V dropped 5 bases and J dropped 3 bases, with 5 bases sitting between them. Germline CDR1 and CDR2: SGHTA and FQGNSA. This CDR3 has 11 amino acids.

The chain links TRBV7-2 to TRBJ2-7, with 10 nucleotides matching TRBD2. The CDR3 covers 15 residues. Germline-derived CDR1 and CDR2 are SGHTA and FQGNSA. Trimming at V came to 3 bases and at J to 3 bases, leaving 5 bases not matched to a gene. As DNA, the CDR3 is TGTGCCAGCAGCTTCAGCGGGAGGGCCCGCTACGAGCAGTACTTC. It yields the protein CASSFSGRARYEQYF.

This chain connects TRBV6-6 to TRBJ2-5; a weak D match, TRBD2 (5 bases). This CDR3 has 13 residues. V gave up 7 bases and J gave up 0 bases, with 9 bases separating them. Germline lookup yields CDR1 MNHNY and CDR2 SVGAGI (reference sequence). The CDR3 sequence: CASTLAYQETQYF. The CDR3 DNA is TGTGCCAGCACCTTAGCGTACCAAGAGACCCAGTACTTC.

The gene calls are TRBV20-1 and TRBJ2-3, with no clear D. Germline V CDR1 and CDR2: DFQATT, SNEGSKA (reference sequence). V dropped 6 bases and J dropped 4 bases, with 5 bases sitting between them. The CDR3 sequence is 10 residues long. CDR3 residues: CSAMADTQYF. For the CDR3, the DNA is TGCAGTGCAATGGCAGATACGCAGTATTTT.